This TCR beta chain was sequenced for a study of blood T cell repertoires in COVID-19. Whole-study context: Nucleic acid was either cDNA or gDNA, and it came from T cells, B-cell-depleted T cells, or PBMCs.

Study processing details: Reference gene primer amplification yielded estimated nucleated cell counts. The method was immunoSEQ multiplex PCR; TCRdb's version includes in-frame clones alone and lacks a portion of them. V and J calls and clone size follow that table, whereas D and trimming were derived from the DNA. The repertoire includes some 200,000 clones, 87% of them detected once, and 0.85% to 0.95% sits in the top ten. V lost 3 bases to trimming and J lost 10 bases; unmatched junction nucleotides: 6. The CDR3 has 14 amino acids. CDR1 and CDR2 from the germline V gene are LNHDA and SQIVND (reference sequence).

Sequencing was done on a sample of peripheral blood. The J gene is TRBJ1-6, the V gene TRBV19; TRBD1 agrees at 7 bases. The clonotype was recovered from a woman aged 18-35 years who had recovered from COVID-19. CDR3 nucleotides: TGTGCCAGTAGTATGGTAAGGGGGCGGTCACCCCTCCACTTT. Its protein product is CASSMVRGRSPLHF.